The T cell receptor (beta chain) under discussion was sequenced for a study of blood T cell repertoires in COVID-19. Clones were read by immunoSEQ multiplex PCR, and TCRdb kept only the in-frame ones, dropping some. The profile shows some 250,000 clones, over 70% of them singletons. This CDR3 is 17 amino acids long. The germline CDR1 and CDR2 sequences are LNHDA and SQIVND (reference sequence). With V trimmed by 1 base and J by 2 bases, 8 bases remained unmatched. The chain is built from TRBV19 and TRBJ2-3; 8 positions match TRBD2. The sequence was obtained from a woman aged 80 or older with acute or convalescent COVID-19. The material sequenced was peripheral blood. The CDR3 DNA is TGTGCCAGTAGTATAGGGGGCGGGAGGCACCTCACAGATACGCAGTATTTT. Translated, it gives CASSIGGGRHLTDTQYF.